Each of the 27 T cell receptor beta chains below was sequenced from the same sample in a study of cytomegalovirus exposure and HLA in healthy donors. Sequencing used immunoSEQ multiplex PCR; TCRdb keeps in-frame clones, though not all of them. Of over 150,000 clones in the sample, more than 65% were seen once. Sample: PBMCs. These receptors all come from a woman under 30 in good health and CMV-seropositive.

The CDR3 protein is CASSLDRDEKLFF. The CDR3 DNA reads TGCGCCAGCAGCTTGGACAGGGACGAAAAACTGTTTTTT. This chain uses TRBV5-1 with TRBJ1-4, with TRBD1 as a possible D gene (6 bases). The germline V gene has CDR1 SGHRS and CDR2 YFSETQ. V was pared by 0 bases and J by 8 bases, with 8 bases between. This CDR3 spans 13 amino acids.

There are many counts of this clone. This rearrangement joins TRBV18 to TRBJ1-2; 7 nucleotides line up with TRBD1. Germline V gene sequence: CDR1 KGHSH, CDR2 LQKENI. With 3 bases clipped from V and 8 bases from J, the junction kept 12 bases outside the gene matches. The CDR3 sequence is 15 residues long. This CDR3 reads CASSPMNGQEGGYTF. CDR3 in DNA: TGTGCCAGCTCACCGATGAATGGACAGGAAGGGGGCTACACCTTC.

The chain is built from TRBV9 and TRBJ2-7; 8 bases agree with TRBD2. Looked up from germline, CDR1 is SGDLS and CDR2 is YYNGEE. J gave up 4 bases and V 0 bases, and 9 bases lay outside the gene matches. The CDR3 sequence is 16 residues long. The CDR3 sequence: CASSVDGSGVSYEQYF. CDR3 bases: TGTGCCAGCAGCGTAGACGGTAGCGGGGTGTCATACGAGCAGTACTTC. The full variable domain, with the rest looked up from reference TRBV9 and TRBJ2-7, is DSGVTQTPKHLITATGQRVTLRCSPRSGDLSVYWYQQSLDQGLQFLIQYYNGEERAKGNILERFSAQQFPDLHSELNLSSLELGDSALYFCASSVDGSGVSYEQYFGPGTRLTVT.

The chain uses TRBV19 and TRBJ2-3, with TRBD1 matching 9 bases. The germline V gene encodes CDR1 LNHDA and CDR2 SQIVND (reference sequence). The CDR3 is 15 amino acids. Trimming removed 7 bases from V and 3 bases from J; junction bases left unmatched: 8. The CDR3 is CASTPRGQGTDTQYF. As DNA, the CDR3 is TGTGCCAGTACTCCGCGGGGACAGGGTACAGATACGCAGTATTTT.

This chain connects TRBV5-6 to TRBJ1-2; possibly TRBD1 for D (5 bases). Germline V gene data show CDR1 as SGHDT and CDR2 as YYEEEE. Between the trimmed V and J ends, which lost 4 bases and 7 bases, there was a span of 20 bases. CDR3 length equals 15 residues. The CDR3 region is CASSLRKGQEFGYTF. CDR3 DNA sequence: TGTGCCAGCAGCCTACGGAAGGGGCAAGAATTTGGCTACACCTTC.

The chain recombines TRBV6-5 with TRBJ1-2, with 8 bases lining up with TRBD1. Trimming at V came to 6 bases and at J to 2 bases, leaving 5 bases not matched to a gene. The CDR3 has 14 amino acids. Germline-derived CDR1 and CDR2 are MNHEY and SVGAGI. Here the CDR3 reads CASRPGTGNYGYTF. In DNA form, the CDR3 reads TGTGCCAGCAGGCCCGGGACAGGCAACTATGGCTACACCTTC.

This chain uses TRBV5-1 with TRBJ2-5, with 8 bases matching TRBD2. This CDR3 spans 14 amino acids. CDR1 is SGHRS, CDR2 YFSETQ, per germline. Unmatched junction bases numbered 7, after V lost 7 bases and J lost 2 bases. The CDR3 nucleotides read TGCGCCAGCTCGCGGGGGGACGGACAAGAGACCCAGTACTTC. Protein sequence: CASSRGDGQETQYF.

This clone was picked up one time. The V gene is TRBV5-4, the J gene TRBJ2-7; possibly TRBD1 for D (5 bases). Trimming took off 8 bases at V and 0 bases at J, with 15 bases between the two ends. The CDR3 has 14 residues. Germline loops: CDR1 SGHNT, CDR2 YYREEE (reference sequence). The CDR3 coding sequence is TGTGCCAGTGCAAACCCGGACAACTCCTACGAGCAGTACTTC. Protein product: CASANPDNSYEQYF. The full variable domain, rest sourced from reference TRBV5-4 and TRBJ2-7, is ETGVTQSPTHLIKTRGQQVTLRCSSQSGHNTVSWYQQALGQGPQFIFQYYREEENGRGNFPPRFSGLQFPNYSSELNVNALELDDSALYLCASANPDNSYEQYFGPGTRLTVT.

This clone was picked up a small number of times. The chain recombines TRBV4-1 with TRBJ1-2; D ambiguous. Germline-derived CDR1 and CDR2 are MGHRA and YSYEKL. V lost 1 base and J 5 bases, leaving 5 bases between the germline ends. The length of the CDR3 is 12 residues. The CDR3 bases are TGCGCCAGCAGCCAAGGGGCATATGGCTACACCTTC. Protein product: CASSQGAYGYTF.

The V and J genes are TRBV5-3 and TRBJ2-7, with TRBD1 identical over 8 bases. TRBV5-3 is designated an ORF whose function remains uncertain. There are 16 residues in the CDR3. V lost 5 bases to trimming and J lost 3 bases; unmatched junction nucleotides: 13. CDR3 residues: CARRESGGAGNYEQYF. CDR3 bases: TGTGCCAGAAGAGAATCAGGGGGCGCTGGGAACTACGAGCAGTACTTC.

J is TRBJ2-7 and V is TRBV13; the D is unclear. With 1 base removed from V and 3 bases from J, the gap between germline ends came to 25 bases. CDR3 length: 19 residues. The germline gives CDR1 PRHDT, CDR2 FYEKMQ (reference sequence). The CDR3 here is CASSLVGTRFSPTNYEQYF. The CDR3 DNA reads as TGTGCCAGCAGCTTAGTAGGAACTCGATTCAGCCCTACTAACTACGAGCAGTACTTC.

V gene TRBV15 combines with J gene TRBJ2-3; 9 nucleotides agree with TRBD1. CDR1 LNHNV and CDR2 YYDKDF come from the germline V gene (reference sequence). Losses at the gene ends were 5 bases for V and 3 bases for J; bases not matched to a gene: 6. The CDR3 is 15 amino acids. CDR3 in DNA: TGTGCCACCAGCGGGGACAGGGTTCAGACAGATACGCAGTATTTT. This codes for CATSGDRVQTDTQYF.

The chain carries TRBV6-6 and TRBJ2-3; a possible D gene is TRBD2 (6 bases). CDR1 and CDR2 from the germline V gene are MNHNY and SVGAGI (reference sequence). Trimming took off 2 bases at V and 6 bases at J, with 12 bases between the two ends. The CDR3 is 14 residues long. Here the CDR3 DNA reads TGTGCCAGCAGTTACACGGGACTGCCGGATACGCAGTATTTT. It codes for CASSYTGLPDTQYF.

The CDR3 nucleotides are TGTGCCAGCAGCCATGAGACTAGCGGCTCCTACGAGCAGTACTTC. It encodes CASSHETSGSYEQYF. The chain employs TRBV4-2 and TRBJ2-7; 9 bases agree with TRBD2. J gave up 0 bases and V 3 bases, and 3 bases lay outside the gene matches. CDR3 size: 15 residues. The V gene's germline CDR1 is LGHNA and CDR2 YNFKEQ.

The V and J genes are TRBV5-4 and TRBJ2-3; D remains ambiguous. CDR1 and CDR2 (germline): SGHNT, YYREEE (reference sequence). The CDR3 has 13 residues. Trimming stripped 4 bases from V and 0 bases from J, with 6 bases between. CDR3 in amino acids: CASSLTSTDTQYF. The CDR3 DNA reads TGTGCCAGCAGCCTAACCAGCACAGATACGCAGTATTTT.

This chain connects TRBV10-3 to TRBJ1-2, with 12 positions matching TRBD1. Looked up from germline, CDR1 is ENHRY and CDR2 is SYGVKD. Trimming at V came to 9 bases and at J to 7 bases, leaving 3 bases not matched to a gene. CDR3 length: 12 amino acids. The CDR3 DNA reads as TGTGCCATGGGACAGGGGGCTGCTGGCTACACCTTC. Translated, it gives CAMGQGAAGYTF.

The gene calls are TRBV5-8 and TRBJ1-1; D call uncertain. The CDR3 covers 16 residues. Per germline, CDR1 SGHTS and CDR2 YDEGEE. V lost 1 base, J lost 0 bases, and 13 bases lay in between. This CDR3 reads CASSLTSRGMNTEAFF. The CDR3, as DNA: TGTGCCAGCAGCTTGACCAGTAGAGGGATGAACACTGAAGCTTTCTTT.

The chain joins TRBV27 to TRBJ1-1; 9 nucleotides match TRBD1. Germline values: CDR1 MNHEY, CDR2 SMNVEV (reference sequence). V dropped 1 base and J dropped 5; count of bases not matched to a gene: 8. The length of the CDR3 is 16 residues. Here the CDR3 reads CASSLYTGGGMTEAFF. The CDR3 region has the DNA TGTGCCAGCAGTTTATATACAGGGGGCGGGATGACTGAAGCTTTCTTT.

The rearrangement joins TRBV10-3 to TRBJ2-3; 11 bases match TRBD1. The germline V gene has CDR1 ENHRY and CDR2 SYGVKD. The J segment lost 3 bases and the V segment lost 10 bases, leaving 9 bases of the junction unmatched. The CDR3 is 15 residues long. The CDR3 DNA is TGTGCCACCAAGGGACAGGGGGTTCAAACAGATACGCAGTATTTT. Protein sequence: CATKGQGVQTDTQYF.

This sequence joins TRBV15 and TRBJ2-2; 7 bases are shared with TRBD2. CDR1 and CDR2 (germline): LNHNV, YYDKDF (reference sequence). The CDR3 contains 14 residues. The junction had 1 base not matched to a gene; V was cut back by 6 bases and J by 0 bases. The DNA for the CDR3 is TGTGCCACCAGGGCGGGGGCGAACACCGGGGAGCTGTTTTTT. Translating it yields CATRAGANTGELFF.

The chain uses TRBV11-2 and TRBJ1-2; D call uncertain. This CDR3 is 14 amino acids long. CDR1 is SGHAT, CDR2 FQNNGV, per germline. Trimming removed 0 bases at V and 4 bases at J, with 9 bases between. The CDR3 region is CASSLDQVAYGYTF. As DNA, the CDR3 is TGTGCCAGCAGCTTAGATCAGGTCGCCTATGGCTACACCTTC.

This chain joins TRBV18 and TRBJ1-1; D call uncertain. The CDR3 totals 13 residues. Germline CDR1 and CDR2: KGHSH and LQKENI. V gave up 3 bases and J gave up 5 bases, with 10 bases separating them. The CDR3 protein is CASSPRPKTEAFF. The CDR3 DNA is TGTGCCAGCTCACCGCGGCCGAAAACTGAAGCTTTCTTT.

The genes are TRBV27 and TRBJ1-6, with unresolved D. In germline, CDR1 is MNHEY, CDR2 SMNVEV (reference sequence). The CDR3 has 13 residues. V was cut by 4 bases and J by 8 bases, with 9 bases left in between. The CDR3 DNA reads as TGTGCCAGCAGTTCCCATGGAGATTCACCCCTCCACTTT. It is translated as CASSSHGDSPLHF.

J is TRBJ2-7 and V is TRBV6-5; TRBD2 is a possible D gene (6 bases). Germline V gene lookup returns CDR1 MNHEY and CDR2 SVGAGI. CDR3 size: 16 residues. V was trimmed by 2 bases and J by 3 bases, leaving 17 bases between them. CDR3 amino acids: CASSYVLPGDFYEQYF. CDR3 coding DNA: TGTGCCAGCAGTTACGTACTCCCGGGGGATTTCTACGAGCAGTACTTC.

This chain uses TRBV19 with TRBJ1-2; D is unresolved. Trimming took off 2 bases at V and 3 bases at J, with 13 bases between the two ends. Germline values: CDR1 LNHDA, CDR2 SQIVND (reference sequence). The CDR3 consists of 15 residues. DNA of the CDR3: TGTGCCAGTAGTATATCGGCGGGGTCTGACTATGGCTACACCTTC. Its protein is CASSISAGSDYGYTF.

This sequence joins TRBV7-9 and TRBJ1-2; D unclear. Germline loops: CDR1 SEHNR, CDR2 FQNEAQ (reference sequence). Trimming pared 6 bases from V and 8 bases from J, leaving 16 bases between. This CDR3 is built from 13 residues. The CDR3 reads CASRNSSGKGYTF. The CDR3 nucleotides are TGTGCCAGCAGGAACTCATCGGGGAAAGGCTACACCTTC.

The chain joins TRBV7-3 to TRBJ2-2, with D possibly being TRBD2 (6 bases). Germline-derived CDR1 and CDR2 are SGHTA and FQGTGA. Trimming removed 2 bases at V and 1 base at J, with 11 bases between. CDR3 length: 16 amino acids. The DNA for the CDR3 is TGTGCCAGCAGCTTAGCTGGGGGACTGAACACCGGGGAGCTGTTTTTT. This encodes CASSLAGGLNTGELFF. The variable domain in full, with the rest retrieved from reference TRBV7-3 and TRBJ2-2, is GAGVSQTPSNKVTEKGKYVELRCDPISGHTALYWYRQSLGQGPEFLIYFQGTGAADDSGLPNDRFFAVRPEGSVSTLKIQRTERGDSAVYLCASSLAGGLNTGELFFGEGSRLTVL.